This T cell receptor beta chain was sequenced during a study of blood T cell repertoires in COVID-19. The table came from immunoSEQ multiplex PCR; TCRdb's copy has only in-frame clones and leaves some out. The sample yields fewer than 80,000 clones, over 85% seen once. The CDR3 contains 14 residues. From germline, CDR1 is SGHAT and CDR2 FQNNGV. The V gene lost 10 bases and the J gene lost 1 base, with 16 bases spanning the gap. The receptor was derived from a human donor in a cohort sampled during active COVID-19. The chain uses TRBV11-2 and TRBJ1-1; D gene ambiguous. What was sequenced was peripheral blood. In DNA, the CDR3 is TGTGCCATCCTCAGAGGGAATGGGAACACTGAAGCTTTCTTT. Translated: CAILRGNGNTEAFF.